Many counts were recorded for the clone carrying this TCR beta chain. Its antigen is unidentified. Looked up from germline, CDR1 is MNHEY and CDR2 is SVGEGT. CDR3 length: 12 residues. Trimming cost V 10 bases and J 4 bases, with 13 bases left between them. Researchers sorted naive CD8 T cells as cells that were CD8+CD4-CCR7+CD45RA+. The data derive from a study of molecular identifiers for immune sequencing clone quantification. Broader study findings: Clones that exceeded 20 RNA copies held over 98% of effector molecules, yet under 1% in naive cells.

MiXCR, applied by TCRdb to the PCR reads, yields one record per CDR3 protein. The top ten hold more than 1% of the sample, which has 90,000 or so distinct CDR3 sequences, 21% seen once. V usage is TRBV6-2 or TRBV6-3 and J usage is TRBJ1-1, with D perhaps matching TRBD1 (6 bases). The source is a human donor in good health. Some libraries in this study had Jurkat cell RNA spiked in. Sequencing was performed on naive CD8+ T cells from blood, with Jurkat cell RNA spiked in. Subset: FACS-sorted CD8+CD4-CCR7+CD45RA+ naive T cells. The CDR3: CATQLGATEAFF. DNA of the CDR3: TGTGCCACCCAACTGGGGGCCACTGAAGCTTTCTTT.